This T cell receptor beta chain was identified in a study of CD8+CD57+ T cells in acquired aplastic anemia. Study outcomes and limitations: About 30 CD8+ CDR3 sequences occurred in both the patients and the controls.

All sequencing subjects had displayed CD8+CD57+ cell expansion on flow cytometry. Acquired aplastic anemia of severe grade affected all patients. Patient blood was sampled before any therapy had been received. Investigators profiled TCR beta VDJ and CDR3 from genomic DNA template. TCRdb reanalysed the reads using MiXCR and keeps one entry per CDR3 protein. The repertoire holds around 200,000 distinct CDR3 sequences, with 55% to 65% as singletons. About this clonotype: What it recognizes is unknown. At one end the junction does not follow the germline gene, possibly because of a read error.

Sequencing input: sorted CD4+, CD8+, or CD8+CD57+ T cells (not recorded which) from PBMCs. The clonotype comes from a human donor with aplastic anemia.

The CDR3 DNA sequence: TGTGCCAGCAGCTTGACGGGCGGAACCACCATATATTTT. Its protein product is CASSLTGGTTIYF. The V and J genes are TRBV19 and TRBJ1-3; no firm D call. The CDR3 spans 13 residues. Germline loops: CDR1 LNHDA, CDR2 SQIVND (reference sequence).